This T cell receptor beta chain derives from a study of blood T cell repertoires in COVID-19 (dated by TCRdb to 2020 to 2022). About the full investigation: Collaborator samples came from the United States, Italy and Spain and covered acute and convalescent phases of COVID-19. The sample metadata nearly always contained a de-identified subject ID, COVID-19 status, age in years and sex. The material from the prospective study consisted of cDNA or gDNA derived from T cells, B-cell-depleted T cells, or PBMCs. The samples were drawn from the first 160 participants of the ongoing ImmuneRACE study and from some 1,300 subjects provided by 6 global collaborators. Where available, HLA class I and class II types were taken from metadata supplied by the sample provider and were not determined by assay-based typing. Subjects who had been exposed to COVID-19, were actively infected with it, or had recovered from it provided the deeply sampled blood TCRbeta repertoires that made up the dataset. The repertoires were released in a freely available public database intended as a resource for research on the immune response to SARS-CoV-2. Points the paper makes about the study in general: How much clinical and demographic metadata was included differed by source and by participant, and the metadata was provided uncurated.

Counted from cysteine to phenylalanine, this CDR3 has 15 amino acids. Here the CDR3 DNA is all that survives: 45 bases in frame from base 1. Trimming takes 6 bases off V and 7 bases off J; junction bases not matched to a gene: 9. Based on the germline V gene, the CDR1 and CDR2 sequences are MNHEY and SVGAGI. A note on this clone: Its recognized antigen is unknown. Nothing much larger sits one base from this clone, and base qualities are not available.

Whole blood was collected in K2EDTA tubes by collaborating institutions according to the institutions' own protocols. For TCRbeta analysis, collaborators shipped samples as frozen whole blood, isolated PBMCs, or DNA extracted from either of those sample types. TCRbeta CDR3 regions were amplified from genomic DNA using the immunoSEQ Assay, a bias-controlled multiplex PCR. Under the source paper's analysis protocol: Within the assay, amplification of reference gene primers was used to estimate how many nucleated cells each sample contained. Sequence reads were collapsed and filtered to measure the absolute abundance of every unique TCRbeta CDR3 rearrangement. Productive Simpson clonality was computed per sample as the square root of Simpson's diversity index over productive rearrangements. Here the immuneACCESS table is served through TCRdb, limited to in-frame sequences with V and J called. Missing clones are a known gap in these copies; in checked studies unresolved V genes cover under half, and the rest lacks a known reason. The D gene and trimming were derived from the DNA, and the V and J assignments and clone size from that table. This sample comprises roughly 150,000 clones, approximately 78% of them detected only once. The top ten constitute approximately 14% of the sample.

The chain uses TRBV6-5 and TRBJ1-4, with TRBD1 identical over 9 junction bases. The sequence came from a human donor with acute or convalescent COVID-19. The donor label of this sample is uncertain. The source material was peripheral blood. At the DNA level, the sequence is TGTGCCAGCAGGCTGAACAGGGGGCTAGGTGAAAAACTGTTTTTT. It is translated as CASRLNRGLGEKLFF.